These 20 T cell receptor beta chains originate from one sample sequenced in a study of vaccination and CD4 T cells after COVID-19. The treatment is: approximately nine-day PBMC culture with coronavirus spike peptide pools or control peptides (ViraFEST assay). An Oncomine TCR Beta short-read assay was used to sequence the DNA from cultured CD4+ T cells. MiXCR, applied by TCRdb to the PCR reads, yields one record per CDR3 protein. In the table there are roughly 10,000 distinct CDR3 sequences, 55% to 70% of which are singletons. For these receptors, no antigen is known. The specimen was CD4+ T cells from blood, cultured in vitro. These receptors were collected from a human donor who had recovered from COVID-19.

This chain joins TRBV20-1 and TRBJ1-5, with TRBD1 as a possible D gene (6 bases). The CDR3 is 15 residues long. Germline V CDR1 and CDR2: DFQATT, SNEGSKA (reference sequence). Trimming cost V 2 bases and J 4 bases, with 15 bases left between them. CDR3 amino acids: CSARPGAGVNQPQHF. The DNA of the CDR3 is TGCAGTGCTAGACCGGGGGCAGGGGTTAATCAGCCCCAGCATTTT.

CDR3: CASSSGTGGETQYF. The CDR3 region has the DNA TGTGCCAGCAGCTCCGGGACAGGGGGTGAGACCCAGTACTTC. The rearrangement links TRBV11-2 to TRBJ2-5; 11 bases fit TRBD1. V was pared by 4 bases and J by 5 bases, with 3 bases of the junction left unmatched. The CDR3 consists of 14 residues. Germline values: CDR1 SGHAT, CDR2 FQNNGV.

V and J are TRBV20-1 and TRBJ1-2; TRBD1 agrees at 12 bases. The trim removed 4 bases at V and 4 bases at J, leaving 7 bases unmatched. CDR3 size: 15 residues. The germline CDR1 and CDR2 sequences are DFQATT and SNEGSKA (reference sequence). For the CDR3, the DNA is TGCAGTGCTACTAAGGGACAGGGGGCACTCTATGGCTACACCTTC. It encodes CSATKGQGALYGYTF.

This chain links TRBV7-9 with TRBJ1-1, with D perhaps TRBD1 (5 bases). CDR3 size: 14 residues. Germline V lookup: CDR1 SEHNR, CDR2 FQNEAQ (reference sequence). V gave up 11 bases and J gave up 5 bases, with 21 bases separating them. In DNA form, the CDR3 reads TGTGCCGTCGGATCTGGGGGAACTCGGACTGAAGCTTTCTTT. It yields the protein CAVGSGGTRTEAFF.

In its sample, this clonotype ranks as medium-sized (0.01 to 0.1%). The V and J genes are TRBV7-9 and TRBJ1-1, with 7 bases aligning to TRBD1. Per the germline V gene, CDR1 is SEHNR and CDR2 is FQNEAQ (reference sequence). The CDR3 runs 17 residues. The V gene end was trimmed by 0 bases and the J gene end by 0 bases; junction bases not matched to a gene: 7. CDR3 in amino acids: CASSLAGGEFLNTEAFF. DNA for the CDR3: TGTGCCAGCAGCTTAGCAGGGGGCGAGTTTCTGAACACTGAAGCTTTCTTT.

The chain carries TRBV6-1 and TRBJ2-1; 7 bases are shared with TRBD1. The V and J ends lost 6 bases and 0 bases, in that order; junction bases with no gene match: 5. CDR1 is MNHNS, CDR2 SASEGT, per germline. The CDR3 has 15 amino acids. In DNA, the CDR3 is TGTGCCAGCAGACCGGGACAGAGCTCCTACAATGAGCAGTTCTTC. This translates into CASRPGQSSYNEQFF.

The V and J genes are TRBV2 and TRBJ1-3, with D perhaps matching TRBD1 (5 bases). V lost 4 bases, J lost 0 bases, and 7 bases lay in between. Looked up from germline, CDR1 is SNHLY and CDR2 is FYNNEI. The CDR3 runs to 14 residues. The CDR3 spells CASSADSSGNTIYF. The CDR3 DNA sequence: TGTGCCAGCAGTGCTGACAGCTCTGGAAACACCATATATTTT.

V usage is TRBV5-1 and J usage is TRBJ2-3; 8 positions match TRBD1. V trimming: 4 bases; J trimming: 0 bases; junction bases outside the gene matches: 7. This CDR3 contains 16 residues. Per the germline V gene, CDR1 is SGHRS and CDR2 is YFSETQ. CDR3 nucleotide sequence: TGCGCCAGCAGCCCGACGACAGGGGCTAGCACAGATACGCAGTATTTT. Protein: CASSPTTGASTDTQYF.

The chain recombines TRBV20-1 with TRBJ2-5; possibly TRBD1 for D (6 bases). The CDR3 contains 14 residues. V was cut by 0 bases and J by 4 bases, with 12 bases left in between. The germline V gene has CDR1 DFQATT and CDR2 SNEGSKA (reference sequence). The CDR3: CSARDRGTVETQYF. The CDR3 DNA reads as TGCAGTGCTAGAGATAGGGGGACGGTAGAGACCCAGTACTTC.

The V call is TRBV28, the J call TRBJ2-7, with a possible D match to TRBD1 (6 bases). This CDR3 contains 14 residues. V was cut by 2 bases and J by 3 bases, with 11 bases left in between. Looked up from germline, CDR1 is MDHEN and CDR2 is SYDVKM. The CDR3 reads CASSLGIGGYEQYF. CDR3 in DNA: TGTGCCAGCAGTTTAGGTATAGGGGGCTACGAGCAGTACTTC. Full variable domain (remainder filled in from reference TRBV28 and TRBJ2-7): DVKVTQSSRYLVKRTGEKVFLECVQDMDHENMFWYRQDPGLGLRLIYFSYDVKMKEKGDIPEGYSVSREKKERFSLILESASTNQTSMYLCASSLGIGGYEQYFGPGTRLTVT.

V gene TRBV14 combines with J gene TRBJ2-7; a weak D match, TRBD2 (6 bases). With 5 bases removed from V and 3 bases from J, the gap between germline ends came to 14 bases. In germline, CDR1 is SGHDN, CDR2 FVKESK. The CDR3 length is 14 residues. This chain's CDR3 is CASSNNAGSYEQYF. The CDR3 DNA follows: TGTGCCAGCAGCAATAACGCGGGGAGCTACGAGCAGTACTTC.

The chain is built from TRBV7-7 and TRBJ1-1; TRBD1 matches at 8 bases. V lost 4 bases, J lost 6 bases, and 7 bases stayed unmatched. Germline CDR1 reads SSHAT; CDR2 reads FNYEAQ (reference sequence). The CDR3 is made up of 14 amino acids. The CDR3 here is CASSSKDREPEAFF. The CDR3 DNA is TGTGCCAGCAGCTCTAAGGACAGGGAGCCTGAAGCTTTCTTT.

The chain uses TRBV28 and TRBJ1-2, with 8 bases matching TRBD1. The CDR3 has 18 residues. J lost 11 bases, V lost 3 bases, and 23 bases had no gene match. Germline CDR1 and CDR2: MDHEN and SYDVKM. CDR3 residues: CASSLGAPGTGSGGGYTF. CDR3 DNA sequence: TGTGCCAGCAGTTTGGGCGCCCCCGGGACAGGCTCTGGGGGTGGTTACACCTTC.

The chain is built from TRBV3-1 and TRBJ1-5, with D perhaps matching TRBD1 (5 bases). The ends were cut back, 0 bases at V and 4 bases at J, with 10 bases in the middle. CDR1 is LGHDT, CDR2 YNNKEL, per germline (reference sequence). CDR3 length: 15 residues. The CDR3 spells CASSQDFGGNQPQHF. The CDR3 DNA follows: TGTGCCAGCAGCCAAGATTTTGGGGGGAATCAGCCCCAGCATTTT. The full variable domain, in which reference TRBV3-1 and TRBJ1-5 provide the parts outside the CDR3, is DTAVSQTPKYLVTQMGNDKSIKCEQNLGHDTMYWYKQDSKKFLKIMFSYNNKELIINETVPNRFSPKSPDKAHLNLHINSLELGDSAVYFCASSQDFGGNQPQHFGDGTRLSIL.

The V gene is TRBV20-1, the J gene TRBJ1-1; D not certain. Germline CDR1 DFQATT, CDR2 SNEGSKA (reference sequence). V shed 3 bases and J shed 5 bases, with 19 bases lying between them. The CDR3 consists of 15 residues. The CDR3: CSASSSSGVGTEAFF. CDR3 DNA sequence: TGCAGTGCTAGTTCCTCCAGCGGGGTTGGGACTGAAGCTTTCTTT.

V is TRBV11-2 and J is TRBJ1-1; D perhaps matches TRBD1 (6 bases). CDR1 and CDR2 (germline): SGHAT, FQNNGV. This CDR3 comprises 12 residues. V was cut by 1 base and J by 10 bases, with 10 bases left in between. CDR3 nucleotide sequence: TGTGCCAGCAGCTTAGGGATAGGGGGAGCTTTCTTT. Its protein is CASSLGIGGAFF.

The chain combines TRBV2 with TRBJ1-6; 9 bases fit TRBD1. CDR1 is SNHLY and CDR2 is FYNNEI in the germline V gene. J gave up 7 bases and V 6 bases, and 4 bases lay outside the gene matches. The CDR3 is made up of 14 amino acids. Written as DNA, the CDR3 is TGTGCCAGCAGGAGACAGGGGGTAAATTCACCCCTCCACTTT. This translates into CASRRQGVNSPLHF.

This clonotype is termed medium-sized. The DNA for the CDR3 is TGTGCCAGCAGAAGGACAGGGTTGAGCATTCAGTACTTC. This translates into CASRRTGLSIQYF. The chain uses TRBV6-1 and TRBJ2-4, with 8 bases that match TRBD1. Losses at the gene ends were 6 bases for V and 9 bases for J; bases not matched to a gene: 7. CDR3 length equals 13 residues. From germline, CDR1 is MNHNS and CDR2 SASEGT.

V usage is TRBV24-1 and J usage is TRBJ2-2; TRBD1 aligns across 11 bases. CDR3 length: 14 residues. Germline V gene data show CDR1 as KGHDR and CDR2 as SFDVKD. Germline trimming cut 9 bases from V and 6 bases from J; bases unmatched to any gene: 5. The CDR3 nucleotides are TGTGCCACCGGAAGGGACAGGGGGGCCGGGGAGCTGTTTTTT. This sequence encodes CATGRDRGAGELFF.

This clonotype was counted once. The rearrangement links TRBV12-3 or TRBV12-4 to TRBJ1-2, with 11 nucleotides matching TRBD1. V lost 6 bases and J lost 4; bases outside the gene matches: 7. The CDR3 consists of 15 residues. The CDR3 region is CASSPGGQGGYGYTF. DNA for the CDR3: TGTGCCAGCAGCCCCGGGGGACAGGGGGGCTATGGCTACACCTTC.